These 26 T cell receptor beta chains share one sample of origin, sequenced in a study of T cells in tuberculosis. This table comes from immunoSEQ multiplex PCR, and its TCRdb copy is limited to in-frame clones, with some not included. Among tens of thousands of clones listed, about nine tenths were seen once. Cells were sorted from thawed PBMC rested overnight and stained with GMM-loaded CD1B tetramer, viability dye and anti-CD3. The CD1B tetramers carried C32 glucose monomycolate purified from Rhodococcus equi. Sequenced sample: CD1b-GMM tetramer-negative cells sorted from PBMCs. The receptors shown here come from an adult woman with latent tuberculosis.

In its sample, this clone was seen once. V and J are TRBV6-5 and TRBJ1-2; TRBD1 agrees at 7 bases. CDR1 MNHEY and CDR2 SVGAGI come from the germline V gene. This CDR3 is 15 amino acids long. The trim removed 8 bases at V and 8 bases at J, leaving 17 bases unmatched. Here the CDR3 DNA reads TGTGCCAGCGGAGCCTCAATAGGGACAGTGGGCGGCTACACCTTC. It codes for CASGASIGTVGGYTF.

This chain links TRBV6-1 with TRBJ2-7, with D maybe TRBD1 (5 bases). The V and J ends lost 3 bases and 2 bases respectively, with 11 bases between them. CDR1 and CDR2 from the germline V gene are MNHNS and SASEGT. The CDR3 loop spans 14 amino acids. CDR3 sequence: CASSDRAQAYEQYF. CDR3 bases: TGTGCCAGCAGTGATCGGGCACAGGCCTACGAGCAGTACTTC.

V and J are TRBV4-1 and TRBJ2-7; possible D gene TRBD2, 6 bases. Germline-derived CDR1 and CDR2 are MGHRA and YSYEKL. This CDR3 spans 15 amino acids. Between the trimmed V and J ends, which lost 3 bases and 3 bases, there was a span of 15 bases. The DNA of the CDR3 is TGCGCCAGCAGCCACAGGGACGGGGACTTCTACGAGCAGTACTTC. Translating gives CASSHRDGDFYEQYF.

The chain employs TRBV10-2 and TRBJ1-1, with 9 bases matching TRBD1. The V gene end was trimmed by 3 bases and the J gene end by 5 bases; junction bases not matched to a gene: 7. The length of the CDR3 is 15 residues. Germline values: CDR1 WSHSY, CDR2 SAAADI. The CDR3 bases are TGCGCCAGCAGTGATACTCGGACAGGGGAAACTGAAGCTTTCTTT. It codes for CASSDTRTGETEAFF.

This clone has only one observation. The V and J genes are TRBV9 and TRBJ2-3; no reliable D call. V was pared by 1 base and J by 5 bases, with 17 bases between. Germline V gene sequence: CDR1 SGDLS, CDR2 YYNGEE. This CDR3 spans 16 amino acids. The CDR3 loop reads CASSVSSQVLGDTQYF. As DNA, the CDR3 is TGTGCCAGCAGCGTAAGTTCTCAGGTTTTGGGAGATACGCAGTATTTT. The variable domain in full, with the rest retrieved from reference TRBV9 and TRBJ2-3, is DSGVTQTPKHLITATGQRVTLRCSPRSGDLSVYWYQQSLDQGLQFLIQYYNGEERAKGNILERFSAQQFPDLHSELNLSSLELGDSALYFCASSVSSQVLGDTQYFGPGTRLTVL.

The CDR3 region has the DNA TGCAGCGTTGAAGGACTAGCGGGAGGGGAGACCCAGTACTTC. Its protein is CSVEGLAGGETQYF. J is TRBJ2-5 and V is TRBV29-1; 14 bases map to TRBD2. J gave up 5 bases and V 1 base, and 0 bases lay outside the gene matches. This CDR3 is 14 amino acids long. Looked up from germline, CDR1 is SQVTM and CDR2 is ANQGSEA.

This sequence joins TRBV5-4 and TRBJ2-3; D may be TRBD2 (5 bases). With 0 bases removed from V and 0 bases from J, the gap between germline ends came to 11 bases. The CDR3 totals 16 residues. Germline CDR1 SGHNT, CDR2 YYREEE (reference sequence). The CDR3 spells CASSLGGRGSTDTQYF. In DNA form, the CDR3 reads TGTGCCAGCAGCTTGGGAGGGAGAGGGAGCACAGATACGCAGTATTTT.

The chain uses TRBV4-1 and TRBJ2-1; TRBD2 might be the D (5 bases). Germline V CDR1 and CDR2: MGHRA, YSYEKL. V gave up 4 bases and J gave up 3 bases, with 19 bases separating them. CDR3 length equals 17 residues. Written as DNA, the CDR3 is TGCGCCAGCAGCCGAGGTGGACTCGTGGTAAGCTACAATGAGCAGTTCTTC. Its protein product is CASSRGGLVVSYNEQFF.

This rearrangement joins TRBV2 to TRBJ2-7; TRBD1 matches 9 bases. The CDR3 length is 14 residues. V lost 7 bases and J lost 6; bases outside the gene matches: 10. From germline, CDR1 is SNHLY and CDR2 FYNNEI. CDR3 loop: CASKVGTGPGEQYF. DNA of the CDR3: TGTGCCAGCAAGGTTGGGACAGGGCCTGGCGAGCAGTACTTC.

J is TRBJ2-1 and V is TRBV10-2; D might be TRBD2 (5 bases). Germline V gives CDR1 WSHSY, CDR2 SAAADI. CDR3 length: 12 residues. The V end was cut by 5 bases, the J end by 3 bases, with 5 bases between. The CDR3 here is CASSRDYNEQFF. The CDR3, as DNA: TGCGCCAGCAGTCGGGACTACAATGAGCAGTTCTTC.

The chain links TRBV27 to TRBJ2-3; no clear D gene. The V gene lost 6 bases and the J gene lost 0 bases, with 19 bases spanning the gap. CDR3 length: 17 amino acids. The germline CDR1 and CDR2 sequences are MNHEY and SMNVEV (reference sequence). CDR3 in amino acids: CASSRAPTNPSTDTQYF. The CDR3 DNA follows: TGTGCCAGCAGCCGAGCTCCCACGAACCCTAGCACAGATACGCAGTATTTT.

The chain joins TRBV28 to TRBJ2-1; 9 bases map to TRBD2. With V trimmed by 7 bases and J by 4 bases, 5 bases remained unmatched. This CDR3 has 14 residues. The germline CDR1 and CDR2 sequences are MDHEN and SYDVKM. Here the CDR3 DNA reads TGTGCCAGCAAGGGCGGGGGGGATTACAATGAGCAGTTCTTC. Translating gives CASKGGGDYNEQFF.

The chain employs TRBV5-1 and TRBJ2-5; 8 nucleotides match TRBD2. V was pared by 0 bases and J by 5 bases, with 9 bases of the junction left unmatched. The CDR3 has 16 residues. The germline V gene has CDR1 SGHRS and CDR2 YFSETQ. The CDR3 sequence is CASSLEGWGLGETQYF. DNA for the CDR3: TGCGCCAGCAGCTTGGAAGGTTGGGGACTAGGGGAGACCCAGTACTTC.

J is TRBJ2-7 and V is TRBV6-1; 10 nucleotides match TRBD1. The CDR3 consists of 15 residues. J gave up 3 bases and V 4 bases, and 6 bases lay outside the gene matches. The germline V gene encodes CDR1 MNHNS and CDR2 SASEGT. CDR3 amino acids: CASSAPGQGRYEQYV. The CDR3 DNA follows: TGTGCCAGCAGTGCTCCGGGACAGGGGCGCTACGAGCAGTACGTC.

The chain uses TRBV6-6 and TRBJ1-5, with D perhaps TRBD1 (5 bases). V shed 1 base and J shed 4 bases, with 11 bases lying between them. Germline V lookup: CDR1 MNHNY, CDR2 SVGAGI (reference sequence). This CDR3 region has 15 residues. CDR3 coding DNA: TGTGCCAGCAGTTACTTTGACAGCGAAAATCAGCCCCAGCATTTT. Residues: CASSYFDSENQPQHF.

The rearrangement joins TRBV9 to TRBJ1-1, with D possibly matching TRBD1 (5 bases). CDR3 length: 14 residues. Germline CDR1 reads SGDLS; CDR2 reads YYNGEE. V lost 4 bases to trimming and J lost 2 bases, with 12 bases between them. DNA for the CDR3: TGTGCCAGCAGCCCCTGGGGCAGTAACACTGAAGCTTTCTTT. The encoded protein is CASSPWGSNTEAFF.

The V gene is TRBV5-1, the J gene TRBJ2-7, with 7 positions matching TRBD2. Germline V gene data show CDR1 as SGHRS and CDR2 as YFSETQ. The V segment lost 2 bases and the J segment 6 bases; nucleotides outside the gene matches: 8. CDR3 size: 14 residues. CDR3 protein: CASSFRAGQGEQYF. CDR3 sequence (DNA): TGCGCCAGCAGCTTCAGAGCGGGGCAGGGCGAGCAGTACTTC.

In this sample, this clone turned up once. V usage is TRBV6-5 and J usage is TRBJ1-3; perhaps TRBD1 as D (6 bases). Germline V lookup: CDR1 MNHEY, CDR2 SVGAGI. V was pared by 5 bases and J by 1 base, with 12 bases between. The CDR3 has 15 residues. CDR3 sequence reads: CASSANRDSGNTIYF. CDR3 in DNA: TGTGCCAGCAGTGCAAACAGGGATTCTGGAAACACCATATATTTT.

The rearrangement uses TRBV5-4 and TRBJ2-1; a possible D gene is TRBD1 (6 bases). Germline-derived CDR1 and CDR2 are SGHNT and YYREEE (reference sequence). The CDR3 loop spans 17 amino acids. V lost 0 bases and J lost 0, with 13 bases in between. CDR3 DNA: TGTGCCAGCAGCTTGGGCCTACAGGGAAGCTCCTACAATGAGCAGTTCTTC. It yields the protein CASSLGLQGSSYNEQFF.

The rearrangement uses TRBV6-6 and TRBJ2-1; TRBD2 agrees at 9 bases. Germline V CDR1 and CDR2: MNHNY, SVGAGI (reference sequence). Trimming took 4 bases from V and 4 from J; bases not matched to a gene: 8. The CDR3 totals 16 residues. CDR3 residues: CASSSLLAGPYNEQFF. The DNA of the CDR3 is TGTGCCAGCAGTTCCTTACTAGCGGGTCCGTACAATGAGCAGTTCTTC.

This sequence joins TRBV7-6 and TRBJ1-1, with D perhaps TRBD1 (5 bases). The V and J ends lost 4 bases and 5 bases respectively, with 11 bases between them. Germline V CDR1 and CDR2: SGHVS, FNYEAQ. The CDR3 consists of 13 residues. The CDR3 spells CASSYMGGTEAFF. The CDR3, as DNA: TGTGCCAGCAGCTATATGGGGGGAACTGAAGCTTTCTTT.

This clone appeared once. This chain joins TRBV30 and TRBJ1-2, with TRBD1 matching over 8 bases. In germline, CDR1 is GTSNPN, CDR2 SVGIG (reference sequence). After removal of 4 bases from V and 5 bases from J, the junction contained 6 bases not matched to a gene. The CDR3 is made up of 13 amino acids. CDR3 DNA: TGTGCCTGGACCCGGGACAGGAAATATGGCTACACCTTC. It specifies CAWTRDRKYGYTF.

The rearrangement uses TRBV27 and TRBJ2-5; TRBD2 matches at 10 bases. With 5 bases clipped from V and 5 bases from J, the junction kept 2 bases outside the gene matches. The CDR3 runs to 13 residues. Germline CDR1 MNHEY, CDR2 SMNVEV (reference sequence). The CDR3 DNA reads as TGTGCCAGCAGTCAGACTAGCGGGGAGACCCAGTACTTC. As protein: CASSQTSGETQYF.

V usage is TRBV7-8 and J usage is TRBJ1-5; 8 nucleotides match TRBD1. V shed 0 bases, J shed 5 bases, and the junction held 9 bases outside the gene matches. In germline, CDR1 is SGHVS, CDR2 FQNEAQ. The CDR3 is 17 amino acids. The CDR3 loop reads CASSLAAWTGWDQPQHF. The CDR3 region has the DNA TGTGCCAGCAGCTTAGCCGCCTGGACAGGGTGGGATCAGCCCCAGCATTTT.

This chain uses TRBV6-5 with TRBJ1-1, with 8 bases lining up with TRBD1. Germline lookup yields CDR1 MNHEY and CDR2 SVGAGI. V was pared by 0 bases and J by 3 bases, with 6 bases of the junction left unmatched. This CDR3 is built from 16 residues. Written as DNA, the CDR3 is TGTGCCAGCAGTTACTCGTCGCAGGGGGCATACACTGAAGCTTTCTTT. Amino acid sequence: CASSYSSQGAYTEAFF.

This sequence joins TRBV5-1 and TRBJ2-1; 13 bases are a match to TRBD2. V dropped 3 bases and J dropped 12; count of bases not matched to a gene: 6. The CDR3 totals 14 residues. Germline V lookup: CDR1 SGHRS, CDR2 YFSETQ. The CDR3 region is CASSSGTSGAGQFF. The CDR3 DNA sequence: TGCGCCAGCAGCTCCGGGACTAGCGGGGCGGGGCAGTTCTTC.